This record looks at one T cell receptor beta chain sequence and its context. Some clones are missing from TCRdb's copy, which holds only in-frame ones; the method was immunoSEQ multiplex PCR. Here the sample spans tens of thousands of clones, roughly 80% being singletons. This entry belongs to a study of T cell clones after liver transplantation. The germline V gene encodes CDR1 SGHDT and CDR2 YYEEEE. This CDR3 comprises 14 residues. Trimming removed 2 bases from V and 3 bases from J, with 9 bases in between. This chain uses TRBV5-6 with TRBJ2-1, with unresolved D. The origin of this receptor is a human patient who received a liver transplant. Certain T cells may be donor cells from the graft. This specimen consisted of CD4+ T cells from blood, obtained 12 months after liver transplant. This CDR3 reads CASSFDQVYNEQFF. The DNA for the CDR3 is TGTGCCAGCAGCTTCGATCAAGTCTACAATGAGCAGTTCTTC.